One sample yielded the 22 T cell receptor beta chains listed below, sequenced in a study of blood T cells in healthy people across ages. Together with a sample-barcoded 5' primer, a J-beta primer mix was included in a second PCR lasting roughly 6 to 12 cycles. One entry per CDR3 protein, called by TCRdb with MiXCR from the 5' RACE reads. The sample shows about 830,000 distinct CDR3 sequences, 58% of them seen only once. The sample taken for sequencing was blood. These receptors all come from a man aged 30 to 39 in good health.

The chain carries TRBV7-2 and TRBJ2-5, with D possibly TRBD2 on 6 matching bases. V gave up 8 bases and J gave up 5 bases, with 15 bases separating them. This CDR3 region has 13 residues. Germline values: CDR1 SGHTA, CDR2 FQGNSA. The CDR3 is CASSRGGTETQYF. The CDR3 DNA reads TGTGCCAGCTCCCGTGGGGGGACGGAGACCCAGTACTTC.

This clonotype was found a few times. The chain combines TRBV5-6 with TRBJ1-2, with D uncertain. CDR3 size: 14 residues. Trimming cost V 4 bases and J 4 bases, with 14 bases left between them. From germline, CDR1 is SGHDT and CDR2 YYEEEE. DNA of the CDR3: TGTGCCAGCAGCCCCCGTCCTCGGAGCTATGGCTACACCTTC. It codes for CASSPRPRSYGYTF.

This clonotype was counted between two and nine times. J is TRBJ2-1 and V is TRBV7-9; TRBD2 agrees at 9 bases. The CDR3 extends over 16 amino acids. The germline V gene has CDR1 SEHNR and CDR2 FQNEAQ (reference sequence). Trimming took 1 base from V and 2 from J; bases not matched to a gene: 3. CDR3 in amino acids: CASSLVTSGPYNEQFF. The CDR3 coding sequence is TGTGCCAGCAGCTTAGTAACTAGCGGGCCCTACAATGAGCAGTTCTTC. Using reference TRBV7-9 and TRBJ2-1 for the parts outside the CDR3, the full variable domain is DTGVSQNPRHKITKRGQNVTFRCDPISEHNRLYWYRQTLGQGPEFLTYFQNEAQLEKSRLLSDRFSAERPKGSFSTLEIQRTEQGDSAMYLCASSLVTSGPYNEQFFGPGTRLTVL.

CDR3 in DNA: TGTGCCATCAGTGCGACTAGCGGGAGTCGAGATGAGCAGTTCTTC. Its translation is CAISATSGSRDEQFF. V gene TRBV10-3 combines with J gene TRBJ2-1; TRBD2 matches 12 bases. The CDR3 is 15 amino acids. The trim removed 4 bases at V and 8 bases at J, leaving 6 bases unmatched. The germline CDR1 and CDR2 sequences are ENHRY and SYGVKD.

The CDR3 loop reads CASSPSGTAGYNEQYF. The CDR3 DNA reads TGTGCCAGCAGCCCTTCCGGCACGGCGGGTTACAACGAGCAGTACTTC. The chain combines TRBV28 with TRBJ2-4, with D possibly being TRBD2 (5 bases). The tail of the sequence fits TRBJ2-7 better, so the J call may be wrong. CDR1 is MDHEN, CDR2 SYDVKM, per germline. This CDR3 contains 16 residues.

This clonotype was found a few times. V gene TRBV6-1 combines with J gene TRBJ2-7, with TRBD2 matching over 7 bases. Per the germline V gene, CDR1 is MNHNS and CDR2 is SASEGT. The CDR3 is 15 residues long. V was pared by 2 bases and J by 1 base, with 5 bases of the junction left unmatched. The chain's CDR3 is CASSESSGASYEQYF. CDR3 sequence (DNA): TGTGCCAGCAGTGAATCCAGCGGGGCGTCCTACGAGCAGTACTTC.

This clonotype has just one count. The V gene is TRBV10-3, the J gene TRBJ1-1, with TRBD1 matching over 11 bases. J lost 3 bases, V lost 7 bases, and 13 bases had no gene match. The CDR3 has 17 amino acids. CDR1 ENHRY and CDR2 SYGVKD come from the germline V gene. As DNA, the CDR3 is TGTGCCATCAAGAAGGACAGGGGGCAGGGGCAGGACACTGAAGCTTTCTTT. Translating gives CAIKKDRGQGQDTEAFF.

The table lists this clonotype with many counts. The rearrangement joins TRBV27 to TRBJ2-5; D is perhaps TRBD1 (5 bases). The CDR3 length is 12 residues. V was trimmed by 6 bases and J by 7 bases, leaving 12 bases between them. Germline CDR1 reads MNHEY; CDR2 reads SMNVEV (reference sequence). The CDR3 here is CASSLPQGTQYF. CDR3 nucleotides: TGTGCCAGCAGCCTACCTCAGGGGACCCAGTACTTC.

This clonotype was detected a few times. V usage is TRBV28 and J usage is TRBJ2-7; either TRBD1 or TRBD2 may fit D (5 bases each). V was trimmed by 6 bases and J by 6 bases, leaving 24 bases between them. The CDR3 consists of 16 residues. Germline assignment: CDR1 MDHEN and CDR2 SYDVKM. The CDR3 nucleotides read TGTGCCAGCAGGTTCCCCGGGGCAGGGAGCTTTGCCGAGCAGTACTTC. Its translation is CASRFPGAGSFAEQYF.

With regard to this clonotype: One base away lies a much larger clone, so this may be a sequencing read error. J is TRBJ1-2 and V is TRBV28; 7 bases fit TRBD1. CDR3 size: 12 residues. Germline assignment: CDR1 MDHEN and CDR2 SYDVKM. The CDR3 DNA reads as TGTGCCATCAGTCCCAGGGGGGATGGCTACACCTTC. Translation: CAISPRGDGYTF.

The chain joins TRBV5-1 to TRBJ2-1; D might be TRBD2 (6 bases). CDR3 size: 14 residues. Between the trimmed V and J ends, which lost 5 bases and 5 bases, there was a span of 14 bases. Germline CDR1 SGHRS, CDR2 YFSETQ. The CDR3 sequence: CASSLPAGNNEQFF. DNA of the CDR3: TGCGCCAGCAGTCTGCCCGCGGGGAACAATGAGCAGTTCTTC.

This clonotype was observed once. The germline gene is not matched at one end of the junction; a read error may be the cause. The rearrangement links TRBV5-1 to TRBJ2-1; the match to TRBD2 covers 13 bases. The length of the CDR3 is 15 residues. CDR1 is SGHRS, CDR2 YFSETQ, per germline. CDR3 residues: CVSSWTSGSGNEQFF. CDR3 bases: TGCGTCAGCAGCTGGACTAGCGGGAGTGGCAATGAGCAGTTCTTC.

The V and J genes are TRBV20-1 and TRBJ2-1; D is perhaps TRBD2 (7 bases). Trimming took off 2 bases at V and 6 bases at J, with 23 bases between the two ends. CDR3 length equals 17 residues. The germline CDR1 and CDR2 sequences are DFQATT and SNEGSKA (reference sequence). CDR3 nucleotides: TGCAGTGCTAGAAAGGTTAGAGGGGGGGCCGTTAGCAATGAGCAGTTCTTC. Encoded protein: CSARKVRGGAVSNEQFF.

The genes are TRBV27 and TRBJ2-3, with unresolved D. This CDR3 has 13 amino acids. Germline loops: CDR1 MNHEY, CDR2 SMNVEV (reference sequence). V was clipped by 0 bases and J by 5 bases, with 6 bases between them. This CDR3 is CASSLSQLDTQYF. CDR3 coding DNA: TGTGCCAGCAGTTTATCCCAGCTAGATACGCAGTATTTT.

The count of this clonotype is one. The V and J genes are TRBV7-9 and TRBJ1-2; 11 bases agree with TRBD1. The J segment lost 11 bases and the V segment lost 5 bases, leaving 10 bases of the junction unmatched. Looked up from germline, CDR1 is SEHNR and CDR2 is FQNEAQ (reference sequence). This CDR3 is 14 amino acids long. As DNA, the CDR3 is TGTGCCAGCAGCCCGACAGGACAGGGGGCACGGTACACCTTC. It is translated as CASSPTGQGARYTF. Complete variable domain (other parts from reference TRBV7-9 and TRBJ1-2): DTGVSQNPRHKITKRGQNVTFRCDPISEHNRLYWYRQTLGQGPEFLTYFQNEAQLEKSRLLSDRFSAERPKGSFSTLEIQRTEQGDSAMYLCASSPTGQGARYTFGSGTRLTVV.

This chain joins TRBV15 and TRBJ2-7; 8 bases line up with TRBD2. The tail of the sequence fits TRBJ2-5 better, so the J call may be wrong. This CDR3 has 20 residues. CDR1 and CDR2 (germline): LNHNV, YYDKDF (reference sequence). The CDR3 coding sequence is TGTGCCACCAGCACTACGAGGGATTGGGAGCGGGGGATTCTTGGAGAGACCCAGTACTTC. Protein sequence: CATSTTRDWERGILGETQYF.

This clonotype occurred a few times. The CDR3, as DNA: TGCAGTGCAGGGGGAGCCCCCGGCGCGACAGATACGCAGTATTTT. It is translated as CSAGGAPGATDTQYF. V is TRBV20-1 and J is TRBJ2-3, with D possibly TRBD1 on 6 matching bases. With 6 bases removed from V and 3 bases from J, the gap between germline ends came to 19 bases. CDR1 is DFQATT and CDR2 is SNEGSKA in the germline V gene (reference sequence). The CDR3 covers 15 residues.

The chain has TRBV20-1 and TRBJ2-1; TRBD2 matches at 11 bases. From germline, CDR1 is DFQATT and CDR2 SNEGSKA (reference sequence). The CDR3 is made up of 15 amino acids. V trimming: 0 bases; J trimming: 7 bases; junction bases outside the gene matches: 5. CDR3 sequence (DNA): TGCAGTGCTAGAGAACTAGCGGGGGTTGAGAATGAGCAGTTCTTC. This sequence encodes CSARELAGVENEQFF.

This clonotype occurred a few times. The DNA of the CDR3 is TGTGCCAGCAGCCGGGCTGGGGACCTCTCCTACGAGCAGTACTTC. Its protein product is CASSRAGDLSYEQYF. V and J are TRBV12-3 or TRBV12-4 and TRBJ2-7; D may match TRBD1 or TRBD2 (5 bases each). Trimming took off 6 bases at V and 0 bases at J, with 15 bases between the two ends. There are 15 residues in the CDR3.

This chain's CDR3 is CSAPGPLSEQYF. CDR3 sequence (DNA): TGCAGTGCCCCAGGACCGCTTTCGGAGCAGTACTTC. The V and J genes are TRBV20-1 and TRBJ2-7; D remains unclear. The V end was cut by 6 bases, the J end by 7 bases, with 16 bases between. The CDR3 totals 12 residues. Germline loops: CDR1 DFQATT, CDR2 SNEGSKA (reference sequence).

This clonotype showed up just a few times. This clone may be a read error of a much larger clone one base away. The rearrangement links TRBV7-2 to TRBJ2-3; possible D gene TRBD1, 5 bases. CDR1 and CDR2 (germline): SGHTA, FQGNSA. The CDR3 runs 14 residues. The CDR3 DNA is TGTGCCGGCAGCTTAGGGGCTAGCACAGATACGCAGTATTTT. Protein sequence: CAGSLGASTDTQYF.

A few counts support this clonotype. The CDR3 region has the DNA TGTGCCAGCAGCTTAGTGAGCATCTACGAGCAGTACTTC. Translation: CASSLVSIYEQYF. V gene TRBV7-2 combines with J gene TRBJ2-7; D remains ambiguous. The CDR3 length is 13 residues. Germline-derived CDR1 and CDR2 are SGHTA and FQGNSA. V dropped 1 base and J dropped 3 bases, with 7 bases sitting between them.